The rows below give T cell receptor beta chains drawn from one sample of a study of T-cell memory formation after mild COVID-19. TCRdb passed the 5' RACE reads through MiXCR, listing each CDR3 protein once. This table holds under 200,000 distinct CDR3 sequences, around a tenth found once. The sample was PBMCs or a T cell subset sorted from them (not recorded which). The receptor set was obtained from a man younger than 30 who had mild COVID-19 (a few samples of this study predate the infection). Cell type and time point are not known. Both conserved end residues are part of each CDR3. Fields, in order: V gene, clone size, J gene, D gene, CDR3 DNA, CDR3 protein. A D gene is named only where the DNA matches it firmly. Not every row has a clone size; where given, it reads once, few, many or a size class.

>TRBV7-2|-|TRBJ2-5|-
TGTTCCAGCAGCTCCTCTGCGGAGACCCAGTACTTC
CSSSSSAETQYF
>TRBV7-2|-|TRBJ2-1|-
TGTGCCAGCAGCATAACACTAGGCTCCTACAATGAGCAGTTCTTC
CASSITLGSYNEQFF
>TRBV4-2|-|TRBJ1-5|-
TGTGCCAGCAGCCAAGACGGCCGCTTCCAGCATTTT
CASSQDGRFQHF
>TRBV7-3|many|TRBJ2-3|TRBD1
TGTGCCAGCAGCTGGCAGGGGGCTAGTGCAGATACGCAGTATTTT
CASSWQGASADTQYF
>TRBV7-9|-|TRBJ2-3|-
TGTGCCAGCAGCCCCTCCAGGGGACTCACAGATACGCAGTATTTT
CASSPSRGLTDTQYF
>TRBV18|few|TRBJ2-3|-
TGTGCCAGCTCACCACGGCCAGATACGCAGTATTTT
CASSPRPDTQYF
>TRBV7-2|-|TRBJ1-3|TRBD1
TGTGCCAGCAGTACAGGGGATGGAAACACCATATATTTT
CASSTGDGNTIYF
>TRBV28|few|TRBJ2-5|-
TGTGCCAGCAGTTCCCCGGACCGAAAAGAGACCCAGTACTTC
CASSSPDRKETQYF
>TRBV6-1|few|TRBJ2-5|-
TGTGCCTCCATAAGGGGAGCGCGCGGGGAGACCCAGTACTTC
CASIRGARGETQYF
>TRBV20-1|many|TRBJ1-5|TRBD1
TGCAGTGCTAGAGAAAGGGACAGGTTCAATCAGCCCCAGCATTTT
CSARERDRFNQPQHF
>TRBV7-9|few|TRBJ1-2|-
TGTGCCAGCAGCTTAGGGTCAGCGGGAGTATATGGCTACACCTTC
CASSLGSAGVYGYTF
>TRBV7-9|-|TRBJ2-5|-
TGTGCCAGCAGGCCCACAGGAGGGGCGGAGACCCAGTACTTC
CASRPTGGAETQYF
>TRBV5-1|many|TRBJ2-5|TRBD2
TGCGCCAGCAGCTTGGTACTAGCGGGGGAAGAGACCCAGTACTTC
CASSLVLAGEETQYF
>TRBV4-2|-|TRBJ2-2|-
TGTGCCAGCAGCCGCCTGGGGGGGGGCCGAACCGGGGAGCTGTTTTTT
CASSRLGGGRTGELFF
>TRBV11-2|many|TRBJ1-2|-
TGTGCCAGCAGCTTTGGGTGGGGCGAACCCTCCTATGGCTACACCTTC
CASSFGWGEPSYGYTF
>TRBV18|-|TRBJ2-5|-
TGTGCCAGCTCCAGGGGACCGGGGCAAGAGACCCAGTACTTC
CASSRGPGQETQYF
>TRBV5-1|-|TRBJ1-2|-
TGCGCCAGCACGGAGGGGACGGGTGGCTACACCTTC
CASTEGTGGYTF
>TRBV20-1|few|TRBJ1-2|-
TGCAGTGCTAGCCGGGCAGGAGGCTATGGCTACACCTTC
CSASRAGGYGYTF
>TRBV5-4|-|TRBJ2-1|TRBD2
TGTGCCAGCAGCCGGTGGGGGGCTAGCGGGGACAATGAGCAGTTCTTC
CASSRWGASGDNEQFF
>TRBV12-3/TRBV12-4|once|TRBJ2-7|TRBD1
TGTGCCAGCAGTCCCAAGGGGGGGACAGGGTTTTTCGGCGAGCAGTACTTC
CASSPKGGTGFFGEQYF
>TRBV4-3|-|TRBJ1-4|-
TGCGCCAGCAGCCCTGGACTGGGAAAACTGTTTTTT
CASSPGLGKLFF
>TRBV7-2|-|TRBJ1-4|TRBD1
TGTGCCAGCACCACAAGACAGGGGGCGAAAGAAAAACTGTTTTTT
CASTTRQGAKEKLFF